This TCR beta chain is drawn from a study of blood T cell repertoires in COVID-19 (dated by TCRdb to 2020 to 2021). At the level of the whole study: The collaborator samples originated in the United States, Italy and Spain and spanned the acute and convalescent phases of COVID-19. The material from the prospective study consisted of cDNA or gDNA derived from T cells, B-cell-depleted T cells, or PBMCs. Subjects who had been exposed to COVID-19, were actively infected with it, or had recovered from it provided the deeply sampled blood TCRbeta repertoires that made up the dataset. The repertoires were released in a freely available public database intended as a resource for research on the immune response to SARS-CoV-2. Samples were obtained from the ongoing ImmuneRACE study (first 160 participants) and from about 1,300 subjects provided by 6 global collaborators. The sample metadata nearly always contained a de-identified subject ID, COVID-19 status, age in years and sex. HLA class I and class II types, where available, came from metadata supplied by the sample provider rather than from assay-based typing.

Study-level results and caveats: Clinical and demographic metadata were provided uncurated, with the amount varying by source and participant.

A note on this clone: The antigen it binds to is not known. Base qualities are not recorded, but no much larger clone differs from it by a single base. The same CDR3 is also encoded by other DNA sequences in this sample.

Each collaborating institution followed its own protocols to collect whole blood in K2EDTA tubes. For TCRbeta analysis, collaborator samples were shipped as frozen whole blood, as isolated PBMCs, or as DNA extracted from either sample type. The immunoSEQ Assay, a bias-controlled multiplex PCR, was used to amplify TCRbeta CDR3 regions from genomic DNA. Per the source publication's procedure: Within the assay, amplification of reference gene primers was used to estimate how many nucleated cells each sample contained. To quantify the absolute abundance of each unique TCRbeta CDR3 rearrangement, sequence reads were collapsed and filtered. For each sample, productive Simpson clonality was calculated by taking the square root of Simpson's diversity index across productive rearrangements. This is the immuneACCESS table as TCRdb keeps it, with only in-frame sequences that have V and J called. A part of the clones is gone; compared with another copy, unresolved V genes explain less than half, and the rest is unexplained. V and J calls and clone size come straight from that table; D and trimming were deduced from the DNA. This sample holds under 450,000 clones; 70% to 85% were observed only once. The ten most abundant clones make up 1.1% of the sample.

Reading the germline V gene (reference sequence) gives CDR1 DFQATT and CDR2 SNEGSKA. The cysteine opens and the phenylalanine closes a CDR3 of 12 amino acids. Only the CDR3 portion is preserved as DNA: 36 bases, with reading frame beginning at the first base. Trimming removed 3 bases from V and 5 bases from J, leaving 10 bases between the germline ends. The V and J genes are TRBV20-1 and TRBJ1-1, with TRBD1 tentatively as D gene (6 bases match). This TCR was sampled from a human donor with acute or convalescent COVID-19. The donor label of this sample is uncertain. Sequences were obtained from peripheral blood. Read as DNA, the sequence is TGCAGTGCTAGTAGGCAGGGGACTGAAGCTTTCTTT. Its protein is CSASRQGTEAFF.